The sequence of this TCR beta chain was determined in a study of post-analysis software for immune sequencing data. Study-level information: Included among the disease courses, which were recorded for the cohort, were relapsing-remitting, secondary progressive and progressive-relapsing multiple sclerosis. General observations from the study: Compared against controls, patients with multiple sclerosis displayed significantly lower normalized Chao1 diversity. Patients showed TRBV5-6, TRBV5-1 and TRBV20-1 among a few TRBV segments more frequent than in controls. By F measure, samples from a shared preparation batch strongly co-clustered.

Trimming stripped 0 bases from V and 2 bases from J, with 10 bases between. In germline, CDR1 is SQVTM, CDR2 ANQGSEA. This CDR3 is 14 amino acids long. This clonotype was observed a handful of times. Antigen: not known. Researchers reported that TCR beta cDNA libraries carried unique molecular identifiers. Once about 0.95 to 10 million T cells were used, about 490,000 cDNA molecules resulted. One entry per CDR3 protein results from TCRdb running MiXCR on the PCR reads. In the table there are roughly 600,000 distinct CDR3 sequences, around 47% of which are singletons. This clonotype was sampled from a girl aged 10 to 17 with multiple sclerosis. The V gene is TRBV29-1, the J gene TRBJ1-1; tentatively, D is TRBD1 (5 bases). The sequenced sample was blood. CDR3 DNA sequence: TGCAGCGTTGAAGAGGGGGTCCCCAACACTGAAGCTTTCTTT. As protein: CSVEEGVPNTEAFF.